One sample yielded the 31 T cell receptor beta chains listed below, sequenced in a study of blood T cell repertoires in COVID-19 (dated by TCRdb to about 2020). Receptor libraries were prepared by the immunoSEQ multiplex PCR assay. In TCRdb, the immuneACCESS table is reduced to in-frame sequences with V and J assigned. These tables do not hold every clone; where another copy was compared, an unresolved V gene accounts for under half, and the others remain unexplained. Recorded for this sample are about 170,000 clones; approximately 80% of them occurred a single time. Less than 15% of the sample lies in the top ten. The source material was PBMCs or T cells enriched from blood (not recorded which). Receptors originate from a man aged 50-59 years who had recovered from COVID-19.

The V call is TRBV30, the J call TRBJ2-2; D is perhaps TRBD2 (5 bases). Germline lookup yields CDR1 GTSNPN and CDR2 SVGIG (reference sequence). The CDR3 totals 14 residues. The V gene lost 4 bases and the J gene lost 7 bases, with 16 bases spanning the gap. In DNA form, the CDR3 reads TGTGCCTGGACCCTGGGCCCGGGGATCGGGGAGCTGTTTTTT. Its protein is CAWTLGPGIGELFF.

The rearrangement links TRBV19 to TRBJ1-2, with TRBD1 matching 9 bases. Germline CDR1 is LNHDA and CDR2 is SQIVND (reference sequence). The trim removed 5 bases at V and 7 bases at J, leaving 2 bases unmatched. This CDR3 comprises 12 residues. The CDR3 sequence is CASSGDRAGYTF. The CDR3 coding sequence is TGTGCCAGTAGTGGGGACAGGGCTGGCTACACCTTC.

This clone was observed a few times. The chain uses TRBV7-3 and TRBJ1-2; weak D call: TRBD1 (5 bases). The V gene lost 5 bases and the J gene lost 3 bases, with 13 bases spanning the gap. The CDR3 is 14 residues long. CDR1 and CDR2 from the germline V gene are SGHTA and FQGTGA. The DNA for the CDR3 is TGTGCCAGCAGCCCGACAGCCTTCGACTATGGCTACACCTTC. Encoded protein: CASSPTAFDYGYTF.

CDR3 sequence: CASSLAGGRADTQYF. The CDR3 DNA follows: TGTGCCAGCAGCCTAGCGGGGGGGAGGGCAGATACGCAGTATTTT. The chain is built from TRBV7-3 and TRBJ2-3, with 12 bases aligning to TRBD2. V was pared by 5 bases and J by 4 bases, with 4 bases of the junction left unmatched. The CDR3 covers 15 residues. Germline V lookup: CDR1 SGHTA, CDR2 FQGTGA.

The chain joins TRBV28 to TRBJ1-1; 8 bases align to TRBD1. CDR1 and CDR2 (germline): MDHEN, SYDVKM. The CDR3 runs to 17 residues. V lost 5 bases, J lost 4 bases, and 15 bases stayed unmatched. For the CDR3, the DNA is TGTGCCAGCAGTCTTGCTGCAGGGGGCGGTTCGGGCACTGAAGCTTTCTTT. This sequence encodes CASSLAAGGGSGTEAFF.

V is TRBV4-2 and J is TRBJ2-3; 8 nucleotides align to TRBD1. This CDR3 has 16 residues. V shed 4 bases, J shed 2 bases, and the junction held 8 bases outside the gene matches. Germline CDR1 reads LGHNA; CDR2 reads YNFKEQ. CDR3: CASSLTGGLNTDTQYF. The CDR3, as DNA: TGTGCCAGCAGCCTCACAGGGGGGCTCAACACAGATACGCAGTATTTT.

The chain has TRBV25-1 and TRBJ1-6; D gene ambiguous. Germline assignment: CDR1 MGHDK and CDR2 SYGVNS. The CDR3 is 13 amino acids. V lost 1 base and J 11 bases, leaving 9 bases between the germline ends. CDR3 nucleotide sequence: TGTGCCAGCAGTGAATGGTCCACTGCACCCCTCCACTTT. Its protein product is CASSEWSTAPLHF.

The chain links TRBV2 to TRBJ2-6, with a weak D call TRBD1 (6 bases). The germline CDR1 and CDR2 sequences are SNHLY and FYNNEI. The CDR3 loop spans 16 amino acids. The V end was cut by 6 bases, the J end by 0 bases, with 12 bases between. CDR3 amino acids: CASRGAGNSGANVLTF. The CDR3 DNA reads as TGTGCCAGCAGGGGGGCAGGGAACTCTGGGGCCAACGTCCTGACTTTC. The whole variable domain, remainder taken from reference TRBV2 and TRBJ2-6, is EPEVTQTPSHQVTQMGQEVILRCVPISNHLYFYWYRQILGQKVEFLVSFYNNEISEKSEIFDDQFSVERPDGSNFTLKIRSTKLEDSAMYFCASRGAGNSGANVLTFGAGSRLTVL.

The V gene is TRBV5-5, the J gene TRBJ1-1; 11 bases agree with TRBD1. The CDR3 sequence is 16 residues long. Germline CDR1 and CDR2: SGHKS and YYEKEE (reference sequence). The V and J ends lost 3 bases and 4 bases, in that order; junction bases with no gene match: 8. CDR3 loop: CASSYAGTGGSTEAFF. CDR3 bases: TGTGCCAGCAGCTACGCCGGGACAGGGGGTTCCACTGAAGCTTTCTTT.

This rearrangement joins TRBV9 to TRBJ2-3; D is ambiguous. Germline assignment: CDR1 SGDLS and CDR2 YYNGEE. V was trimmed by 2 bases and J by 2 bases, leaving 6 bases between them. CDR3 length: 13 amino acids. The CDR3 spells CASSVLSTDTQYF. The CDR3 bases are TGTGCCAGCAGCGTCCTCTCCACAGATACGCAGTATTTT.

The rearrangement links TRBV6-5 to TRBJ1-1; no clear D. The V gene's germline CDR1 is MNHEY and CDR2 SVGAGI. CDR3 length: 12 amino acids. The V end lost 9 bases, the J end lost 4 bases, and 12 bases lay between the germline ends. The CDR3 nucleotides are TGTGCCAGTCAGGTTGGGCCCACTGAAGCTTTCTTT. Protein sequence: CASQVGPTEAFF.

The CDR3 is CASSVEGTFTDTQYF. The CDR3 DNA is TGTGCCAGCAGCGTAGAGGGGACATTCACAGATACGCAGTATTTT. This chain joins TRBV9 and TRBJ2-3, with D perhaps matching TRBD1 (6 bases). Trimming shortened V by 0 bases and J by 2 bases, and 10 bases separated the two germline ends. Per germline, CDR1 SGDLS and CDR2 YYNGEE. The CDR3 is made up of 15 amino acids.

The rearrangement links TRBV11-2 to TRBJ2-7; D gene uncertain. The V gene lost 4 bases and the J gene lost 2 bases, with 9 bases spanning the gap. The CDR3 has 13 amino acids. Germline V lookup: CDR1 SGHAT, CDR2 FQNNGV. The CDR3 protein is CASSSFDTYEQYF. The CDR3 bases are TGTGCCAGCAGCTCATTCGACACCTACGAGCAGTACTTC. The complete variable domain, with remaining parts taken from reference TRBV11-2 and TRBJ2-7, reads EAGVAQSPRYKIIEKRQSVAFWCNPISGHATLYWYQQILGQGPKLLIQFQNNGVVDDSQLPKDRFSAERLKGVDSTLKIQPAKLEDSAVYLCASSSFDTYEQYFGPGTRLTVT.

The chain joins TRBV27 to TRBJ1-1, with 7 bases that match TRBD1. Trimming removed 8 bases from V and 3 bases from J; junction bases left unmatched: 9. The CDR3 covers 14 residues. Germline CDR1 is MNHEY and CDR2 is SMNVEV (reference sequence). The CDR3 region is CASGGYRGYTEAFF. CDR3 coding DNA: TGTGCCAGCGGCGGTTACAGGGGATACACTGAAGCTTTCTTT.

The chain recombines TRBV11-2 with TRBJ2-7; TRBD1 matches 7 bases. The germline V gene has CDR1 SGHAT and CDR2 FQNNGV. This CDR3 is 16 amino acids long. After removal of 0 bases from V and 3 bases from J, the junction contained 8 bases not matched to a gene. CDR3 sequence (DNA): TGTGCCAGCAGCTTAGACCGGGCCAGGGGGATCTACGAGCAGTACTTC. Translating it yields CASSLDRARGIYEQYF.

The chain couples TRBV5-4 to TRBJ1-1; 11 bases fit TRBD1. J gave up 7 bases and V 2 bases, and 10 bases lay outside the gene matches. The CDR3 has 16 residues. Per the germline V gene, CDR1 is SGHNT and CDR2 is YYREEE (reference sequence). CDR3 nucleotide sequence: TGTGCCAGCAGCTTACGGACAGGGGGCCGGGCGGGTGAAGCTTTCTTT. Residues: CASSLRTGGRAGEAFF.

This clone has just a few counts. The gene calls are TRBV29-1 and TRBJ1-1; D gene unclear. Trimming pared 6 bases from V and 0 bases from J, leaving 14 bases between. Per germline, CDR1 SQVTM and CDR2 ANQGSEA. The CDR3 is made up of 14 amino acids. The CDR3 DNA follows: TGCAGCGTAGACCGACAAAGTATGAACACTGAAGCTTTCTTT. The encoded protein is CSVDRQSMNTEAFF.

The V gene is TRBV9, the J gene TRBJ2-7, with 13 bases fitting TRBD2. This CDR3 region has 15 residues. With V trimmed by 4 bases and J by 2 bases, 3 bases remained unmatched. Germline assignment: CDR1 SGDLS and CDR2 YYNGEE. This chain's CDR3 is CASSIGTSGAYEQYF. The CDR3 DNA reads TGTGCCAGCAGCATCGGGACTAGCGGGGCCTACGAGCAGTACTTC.

This clone was recorded only once. This rearrangement joins TRBV7-2 to TRBJ1-4; D is ambiguous. Trimming left V 1 base short and J 7 bases short, with 16 bases between. This CDR3 contains 16 residues. Germline V gene data show CDR1 as SGHTA and CDR2 as FQGNSA. CDR3 DNA: TGTGCCAGCAGCTTAGGTGACACCGGTAGTGGTGAAAAACTGTTTTTT. Encoded protein: CASSLGDTGSGEKLFF.

This clone has only a few counts. The rearrangement uses TRBV12-5 and TRBJ1-1; D perhaps matches TRBD1 (5 bases). From germline, CDR1 is LGHNT and CDR2 FRNRAP. The CDR3 is 13 amino acids. Trimming shortened V by 7 bases and J by 4 bases, and 13 bases separated the two germline ends. The CDR3 DNA reads as TGTGCTAGTGCCCTGATGGGGGGCACTGAAGCTTTCTTT. Encoded protein: CASALMGGTEAFF. Drawing the rest from reference TRBV12-5 and TRBJ1-1, the complete variable domain is DARVTQTPRHKVTEMGQEVTMRCQPILGHNTVFWYRQTMMQGLELLAYFRNRAPLDDSGMPKDRFSAEMPDATLATLKIQPSEPRDSAVYFCASALMGGTEAFFGQGTRLTVV.

The chain joins TRBV10-3 to TRBJ1-2; D perhaps matches TRBD1 (6 bases). Trimming took off 3 bases at V and 8 bases at J, with 25 bases between the two ends. This CDR3 contains 17 residues. CDR1 and CDR2 (germline): ENHRY, SYGVKD. The CDR3 nucleotides read TGTGCCATCAGTGATTATAGACAGGTGGGGCTTTCGGGCGGCTACACCTTC. Amino acid sequence: CAISDYRQVGLSGGYTF.

The chain is built from TRBV18 and TRBJ2-5; 15 nucleotides align to TRBD2. This CDR3 is built from 16 residues. Looked up from germline, CDR1 is KGHSH and CDR2 is LQKENI. The J segment lost 5 bases and the V segment lost 3 bases, leaving 4 bases of the junction unmatched. The chain's CDR3 is CASSPGLAGGHETQYF. For the CDR3, the DNA is TGTGCCAGCTCACCTGGACTAGCGGGGGGGCACGAGACCCAGTACTTC.

The chain couples TRBV28 to TRBJ1-3; D is uncertain. CDR1 and CDR2 from the germline V gene are MDHEN and SYDVKM. The CDR3 totals 13 residues. Trimming shortened V by 8 bases and J by 0 bases, and 8 bases separated the two germline ends. The CDR3 loop is CASEVYSGNTIYF. CDR3 DNA: TGTGCCAGCGAGGTTTACTCTGGAAACACCATATATTTT.

This chain links TRBV27 with TRBJ2-3; TRBD1 matches 11 bases. V lost 3 bases to trimming and J lost 2 bases; unmatched junction nucleotides: 13. This CDR3 has 19 amino acids. Germline V gene data show CDR1 as MNHEY and CDR2 as SMNVEV (reference sequence). The CDR3 protein is CASSFRTGGSENHTDTQYF. The CDR3 DNA reads TGTGCCAGCAGTTTTCGGACAGGGGGCTCCGAAAACCACACAGATACGCAGTATTTT.

The rearrangement links TRBV7-3 to TRBJ2-1, with 7 bases matching TRBD2. The CDR3 contains 13 residues. CDR1 is SGHTA, CDR2 FQGTGA, per germline. J gave up 7 bases and V 3 bases, and 3 bases lay outside the gene matches. The CDR3 DNA is TGTGCCAGCAGCTTCGGGGGGAGTAATGAGCAGTTCTTC. This codes for CASSFGGSNEQFF.

This rearrangement joins TRBV19 to TRBJ2-7; TRBD2 agrees at 8 bases. The V gene's germline CDR1 is LNHDA and CDR2 SQIVND (reference sequence). V lost 5 bases to trimming and J lost 4 bases; unmatched junction nucleotides: 7. The CDR3 sequence is 14 residues long. The CDR3 coding sequence is TGTGCCAGTAGTGACGGGGGGGTTCCATACGAGCAGTACTTC. Translating gives CASSDGGVPYEQYF. Looking up the rest from reference TRBV19 and TRBJ2-7 gives the full variable domain: DGGITQSPKYLFRKEGQNVTLSCEQNLNHDAMYWYRQDPGQGLRLIYYSQIVNDFQKGDIAEGYSVSREKKESFPLTVTSAQKNPTAFYLCASSDGGVPYEQYFGPGTRLTVT.

This chain connects TRBV27 to TRBJ1-1; TRBD1 matches at 7 bases. The CDR3 spans 11 residues. Germline CDR1 reads MNHEY; CDR2 reads SMNVEV (reference sequence). V was clipped by 6 bases and J by 8 bases; unmatched bases: 3. The CDR3 DNA is TGTGCCAGCAGAACGACAGGGGAAGCTTTCTTT. Its protein product is CASRTTGEAFF.

J is TRBJ2-7 and V is TRBV23-1, with 8 bases identical to TRBD1. TRBV23-1 is designated an ORF whose function remains uncertain. The CDR3 covers 16 residues. The J segment lost 0 bases and the V segment lost 4 bases, leaving 8 bases of the junction unmatched. CDR3 bases: TGCGCCAGCAGTCTAGCAGGGGGCGTAATCTCCTACGAGCAGTACTTC. Residues: CASSLAGGVISYEQYF.

Here the CDR3 reads CASSSGGRETQYF. In nucleotides, the CDR3 is TGTGCCAGCAGTAGCGGGGGACGAGAGACCCAGTACTTC. The genes are TRBV6-5 and TRBJ2-5; 8 nucleotides line up with TRBD2. The J segment lost 4 bases and the V segment lost 5 bases, leaving 3 bases of the junction unmatched. Germline V gene data show CDR1 as MNHEY and CDR2 as SVGAGI. CDR3 size: 13 residues.

The gene calls are TRBV15 and TRBJ1-1; D gene uncertain. This CDR3 has 12 residues. Trimming removed 8 bases at V and 4 bases at J, with 11 bases between. The germline CDR1 and CDR2 sequences are LNHNV and YYDKDF (reference sequence). CDR3 loop: CATGDDSTEAFF. Here the CDR3 DNA reads TGTGCCACCGGCGATGACTCCACTGAAGCTTTCTTT.

The chain uses TRBV28 and TRBJ1-6; D gene ambiguous. CDR3 length: 13 residues. Trimming left V 6 bases short and J 8 bases short, with 11 bases between. CDR1 MDHEN and CDR2 SYDVKM come from the germline V gene. CDR3 bases: TGTGCCAGCAGGCTAGAACGTTATTCACCCCTCCACTTT. Translated, it gives CASRLERYSPLHF. Using reference TRBV28 and TRBJ1-6 for the parts outside the CDR3, the full variable domain is DVKVTQSSRYLVKRTGEKVFLECVQDMDHENMFWYRQDPGLGLRLIYFSYDVKMKEKGDIPEGYSVSREKKERFSLILESASTNQTSMYLCASRLERYSPLHFGNGTRLTVT.